Listed below are T cell receptor beta chains from one sample, sequenced in a study of shared clonotypes between healthy human individuals. The assay was immunoSEQ multiplex PCR, and TCRdb's table has in-frame clones only and misses some. This sample has roughly 480,000 clones, with 79% found just once. The sample taken for sequencing was PBMCs. These receptors originate from a woman between 40 and 55 years old in good health. Some clones in this sample may be carry-over from other donors' samples. Each CDR3 is given with its conserved first and last residue. Fields, in order: V gene, D gene, J gene, clone size, CDR3 DNA, CDR3 protein. The D gene is left open where the match is weak. The size entry is marked missing in some rows and otherwise reads once, few, many or a size class.

V gene: TRBV7-8
D gene: .
J gene: TRBJ2-7
clone size: .
CDR3 DNA: TGTGCCAGCACCCTACGTCGAGGGATCACCTCCTACGAGCAGTACTTC
CDR3 protein: CASTLRRGITSYEQYF

V gene: TRBV5-1
D gene: TRBD2
J gene: TRBJ2-5
clone size: .
CDR3 DNA: TGCGCCAGCAGCTTGGGCCTAGCGGGAGGAGAGACCCAGTACTTC
CDR3 protein: CASSLGLAGGETQYF

V gene: TRBV19
D gene: .
J gene: TRBJ1-1
clone size: few
CDR3 DNA: TGTGCCAGCAAGGGTAGTGGCGCTGAAGCTTTCTTT
CDR3 protein: CASKGSGAEAFF

V gene: TRBV2
D gene: .
J gene: TRBJ2-7
clone size: .
CDR3 DNA: TGTGCCAGCAGTATGGAGCGGGCTGTCCCTGGGCAGTACTTC
CDR3 protein: CASSMERAVPGQYF

V gene: TRBV5-1
D gene: .
J gene: TRBJ2-1
clone size: .
CDR3 DNA: TGCGCCAGCAGCTTGACGCAGGGAGGTCTCGCGGGCAATGAGCAGTTCTTC
CDR3 protein: CASSLTQGGLAGNEQFF

V gene: TRBV10-3
D gene: TRBD2
J gene: TRBJ2-5
clone size: once
CDR3 DNA: TGTGCCAGCTCGGGAGGAGAGACCCAGTACTTC
CDR3 protein: CASSGGETQYF

V gene: TRBV9
D gene: .
J gene: TRBJ2-7
clone size: .
CDR3 DNA: TGTGCCAGCAGCGTAGAGGGATGGGCGGATTCGCAGCAGTACTTC
CDR3 protein: CASSVEGWADSQQYF

V gene: TRBV28
D gene: .
J gene: TRBJ1-4
clone size: .
CDR3 DNA: TGTGCCAGCAGTTTTTGGGAGAATAATGAAAAACTGTTTTTT
CDR3 protein: CASSFWENNEKLFF

V gene: TRBV21-1
D gene: .
J gene: TRBJ1-2
clone size: many
CDR3 DNA: TGTGCCAGCAGCAAAGCGAGAGAACTGATCATCTATGGCTACACCTTC
CDR3 protein: CASSKARELIIYGYTF

V gene: TRBV6-4
D gene: TRBD1
J gene: TRBJ2-3
clone size: many
CDR3 DNA: TGTGCCAGCAGTGATTCGGACAGGGAGCACACAGATACGCAGTATTTT
CDR3 protein: CASSDSDREHTDTQYF

V gene: TRBV4-1
D gene: .
J gene: TRBJ2-1
clone size: .
CDR3 DNA: TGCGCCAGCAGCGATGTGTCAGGGAGCACCTCCAATGAGCAGTTCTTC
CDR3 protein: CASSDVSGSTSNEQFF

V gene: TRBV5-1
D gene: .
J gene: TRBJ1-1
clone size: .
CDR3 DNA: TGCGCCAGCAGACCGGGCCCGGCGGACACTGAAGCTTTCTTT
CDR3 protein: CASRPGPADTEAFF

V gene: TRBV18
D gene: TRBD1
J gene: TRBJ2-5
clone size: .
CDR3 DNA: TGTGCCAGCTCAAGAGAGACAGGGTCACAAGAGACCCAGTACTTC
CDR3 protein: CASSRETGSQETQYF

V gene: TRBV10-3
D gene: .
J gene: TRBJ1-4
clone size: few
CDR3 DNA: TGTGCCATCAGCGGGACGACGGGAAATGAAAAACTGTTTTTT
CDR3 protein: CAISGTTGNEKLFF

V gene: TRBV10-3
D gene: TRBD1
J gene: TRBJ1-1
clone size: .
CDR3 DNA: TGTGCCACCGCGACAGGGGGCGCGACTGAAGCTTTCTTT
CDR3 protein: CATATGGATEAFF

V gene: TRBV28
D gene: TRBD1
J gene: TRBJ1-1
clone size: .
CDR3 DNA: TGTGCCAGCAGGACCCCTCCAGGGGGCCGGGACACTGAAGCTTTCTTT
CDR3 protein: CASRTPPGGRDTEAFF

V gene: TRBV5-1
D gene: .
J gene: TRBJ2-3
clone size: .
CDR3 DNA: TGCGCCAGCAGCCCGGCAGGCAGGGGGGCAGATACGCAGTATTTT
CDR3 protein: CASSPAGRGADTQYF

V gene: TRBV10-3
D gene: .
J gene: TRBJ1-2
clone size: .
CDR3 DNA: TGTGCCATCAGTGTCTTGAGCGGACGTAACTATGGCTACACCTTC
CDR3 protein: CAISVLSGRNYGYTF

V gene: TRBV6-1
D gene: TRBD2
J gene: TRBJ2-7
clone size: once
CDR3 DNA: TGTGCCAGCGGAGCGGGGGGAACTTACGAGCAGTACTTC
CDR3 protein: CASGAGGTYEQYF

V gene: TRBV9
D gene: .
J gene: TRBJ2-2
clone size: once
CDR3 DNA: TGTGCCAGCAGCGTAGTAGAGACCGGGGAGCTGTTTTTT
CDR3 protein: CASSVVETGELFF

V gene: TRBV18
D gene: .
J gene: TRBJ2-7
clone size: .
CDR3 DNA: TGTGCCAGCTCACCAGGATTATCCTACGAGCAGTACTTC
CDR3 protein: CASSPGLSYEQYF

V gene: TRBV7-7
D gene: .
J gene: TRBJ2-5
clone size: .
CDR3 DNA: TGTGCCAGCAGGGTTGGGGAGACCCAGTACTTC
CDR3 protein: CASRVGETQYF

V gene: TRBV5-5
D gene: .
J gene: TRBJ2-3
clone size: few
CDR3 DNA: TGTGCCAGCAGCTTTACAGATACGCAGTATTTT
CDR3 protein: CASSFTDTQYF

V gene: TRBV19
D gene: .
J gene: TRBJ1-3
clone size: .
CDR3 DNA: TGTGCCAGTAGCGGCACTAGAGGGGACACCATATATTTT
CDR3 protein: CASSGTRGDTIYF

V gene: TRBV7-8
D gene: .
J gene: TRBJ2-7
clone size: .
CDR3 DNA: TGTGCCAGCAGTTCCCCCACTGGGGTAGCCTACGAGCAGTACTTC
CDR3 protein: CASSSPTGVAYEQYF

V gene: TRBV10-3
D gene: .
J gene: TRBJ1-2
clone size: .
CDR3 DNA: TGTGCCATCAGTGAGTCGATAACAGGGAACTATGGCTACACCTTC
CDR3 protein: CAISESITGNYGYTF

V gene: TRBV5-4
D gene: .
J gene: TRBJ2-2
clone size: .
CDR3 DNA: TGTGCCAGCAGCTTGGCCCAGCGGAGGAACACCGGGGAGCTGTTTTTT
CDR3 protein: CASSLAQRRNTGELFF

V gene: TRBV5-1
D gene: .
J gene: TRBJ2-1
clone size: .
CDR3 DNA: TGCGCCAGCAGCTCCGGGACACCGAGCTCCTACAATGAGCAGTTCTTC
CDR3 protein: CASSSGTPSSYNEQFF

V gene: TRBV7-2
D gene: .
J gene: TRBJ2-5
clone size: .
CDR3 DNA: TGTGCCAGCAGCTTAGACCGGGAGACCCAGTACTTC
CDR3 protein: CASSLDRETQYF

V gene: TRBV15
D gene: .
J gene: TRBJ1-4
clone size: .
CDR3 DNA: TGTGCCACCAGCAGAGAGTTGGGCGGAGGAACTGAAAAACTGTTTTTT
CDR3 protein: CATSRELGGGTEKLFF

V gene: TRBV29-1
D gene: .
J gene: TRBJ2-7
clone size: .
CDR3 DNA: TGCAGCTTTAAGGTGGGGGCCTTTACCGAGCAGTACTTC
CDR3 protein: CSFKVGAFTEQYF

V gene: TRBV9
D gene: TRBD2
J gene: TRBJ2-1
clone size: .
CDR3 DNA: TGTGCCAGCAGCATGACCGGGACTAGCGGGAGTGTACATGAGCAGTTCTTC
CDR3 protein: CASSMTGTSGSVHEQFF

V gene: TRBV5-1
D gene: .
J gene: TRBJ2-5
clone size: .
CDR3 DNA: TGCGCCAGCAGCTTGGGGTGGGGGGTCCCAGAGACCCAGTACTTC
CDR3 protein: CASSLGWGVPETQYF

V gene: TRBV29-1
D gene: .
J gene: TRBJ2-1
clone size: .
CDR3 DNA: TGCAGCGCCTACAGCTACAATGAGCAGTTCTTC
CDR3 protein: CSAYSYNEQFF

V gene: TRBV7-2
D gene: .
J gene: TRBJ2-2
clone size: .
CDR3 DNA: TGTGCCAGCAGCTTAGATACGAACACCGGGGAGCTGTTTTTT
CDR3 protein: CASSLDTNTGELFF

V gene: TRBV19
D gene: TRBD1
J gene: TRBJ1-4
clone size: .
CDR3 DNA: TGTGCCAGTAGTGCCCAGGGACAGGGGGTAGGAGAAAAACTGTTTTTT
CDR3 protein: CASSAQGQGVGEKLFF

V gene: TRBV7-9
D gene: TRBD1
J gene: TRBJ2-1
clone size: .
CDR3 DNA: TGTGCCAGCAGCCCTAGAGGGGACAGTTACAATGAGCAGTTCTTC
CDR3 protein: CASSPRGDSYNEQFF

V gene: TRBV19
D gene: .
J gene: TRBJ2-1
clone size: few
CDR3 DNA: TGTGCCAGTAGTCCTGTGGGGGGGGCAGCGTACAATGAGCAGTTCTTC
CDR3 protein: CASSPVGGAAYNEQFF

V gene: TRBV7-9
D gene: .
J gene: TRBJ2-6
clone size: .
CDR3 DNA: TGTGCCAGCAGCTTAGGCGGTTTTCGAGGGGATAGTGGGGCCAACGTCCTGACTTTC
CDR3 protein: CASSLGGFRGDSGANVLTF

V gene: TRBV28
D gene: .
J gene: TRBJ1-2
clone size: .
CDR3 DNA: TGTGCCAGCAGTTTATACCGCCAGACTTTTAACTATGGCTACACCTTC
CDR3 protein: CASSLYRQTFNYGYTF